This entry lists 7 T cell receptor beta chains sequenced from one sample in a study of cytomegalovirus exposure and HLA in healthy donors. PCR was performed using 60 Vbeta and 13 Jbeta primers. Repertoires were generated with immunoSEQ multiplex PCR, while TCRdb's copy carries only in-frame clones and drops some. The repertoire includes around 120,000 clones, around four fifths of them detected once, and 1% to 1.5% sits in the top ten. The sample consisted of PBMCs. The receptors come from a boy between 10 and 17 years old in good health and CMV-seronegative.

V and J are TRBV7-2 and TRBJ1-5; TRBD1 is a possible D gene (5 bases). The CDR3 is made up of 15 amino acids. CDR1 SGHTA and CDR2 FQGNSA come from the germline V gene. V dropped 1 base and J dropped 4 bases, with 11 bases sitting between them. CDR3 coding DNA: TGTGCCAGCAGCTTAGGGGGGGTGGTAAATCAGCCCCAGCATTTT. This encodes CASSLGGVVNQPQHF. The variable domain in full, with the rest retrieved from reference TRBV7-2 and TRBJ1-5, is GAGVSQSPSNKVTEKGKDVELRCDPISGHTALYWYRQSLGQGLEFLIYFQGNSAPDKSGLPSDRFSAERTGGSVSTLTIQRTQQEDSAVYLCASSLGGVVNQPQHFGDGTRLSIL.

With regard to this clone: The identical CDR3 is also encoded by other nucleotide sequences in the sample. V gene TRBV5-1 combines with J gene TRBJ2-1; 9 bases match TRBD2. Germline loops: CDR1 SGHRS, CDR2 YFSETQ. The CDR3 extends over 15 amino acids. V trimming: 2 bases; J trimming: 2 bases; junction bases outside the gene matches: 2. For the CDR3, the DNA is TGCGCCAGCAGCTTAGCGGGAGGAGCCTACAATGAGCAGTTCTTC. Its translation: CASSLAGGAYNEQFF.

The V gene is TRBV19, the J gene TRBJ2-4; TRBD1 is a possible D gene (5 bases). With 3 bases removed from V and 0 bases from J, the gap between germline ends came to 15 bases. The CDR3 is made up of 17 amino acids. The germline CDR1 and CDR2 sequences are LNHDA and SQIVND (reference sequence). The CDR3 bases are TGTGCCAGTAGTATTGAATCGCAGGGTAGAGCCAAAAACATTCAGTACTTC. Amino acid sequence: CASSIESQGRAKNIQYF. The variable domain in full, with the rest retrieved from reference TRBV19 and TRBJ2-4, is DGGITQSPKYLFRKEGQNVTLSCEQNLNHDAMYWYRQDPGQGLRLIYYSQIVNDFQKGDIAEGYSVSREKKESFPLTVTSAQKNPTAFYLCASSIESQGRAKNIQYFGAGTRLSVL.

The V call is TRBV6-5, the J call TRBJ1-3, with TRBD1 matching over 8 bases. This CDR3 spans 14 amino acids. The V gene end was trimmed by 2 bases and the J gene end by 5 bases; junction bases not matched to a gene: 2. The germline CDR1 and CDR2 sequences are MNHEY and SVGAGI. CDR3 region: CASSYRQGRNTIYF. The CDR3 nucleotides are TGTGCCAGCAGTTACCGACAGGGGAGAAACACCATATATTTT.

The gene calls are TRBV5-1 and TRBJ2-1, with 12 bases identical to TRBD2. Trimming removed 3 bases from V and 7 bases from J; junction bases left unmatched: 5. CDR1 and CDR2 from the germline V gene are SGHRS and YFSETQ. The CDR3 length is 15 residues. The CDR3 spells CASSSWTSGVNEQFF. As DNA, the CDR3 is TGCGCCAGCAGCTCATGGACTAGCGGGGTGAATGAGCAGTTCTTC.

This clone has a single count. The CDR3 spells CASSLSPTPPYGYTF. CDR3 nucleotides: TGTGCCAGCAGTTTATCGCCCACACCCCCATATGGCTACACCTTC. The V gene is TRBV27, the J gene TRBJ1-2; D gene ambiguous. Trimming removed 0 bases at V and 5 bases at J, with 13 bases between. Per the germline V gene, CDR1 is MNHEY and CDR2 is SMNVEV (reference sequence). This CDR3 region has 15 residues.

V is TRBV6-5 and J is TRBJ2-1; 8 bases fit TRBD2. The junction had 12 bases not matched to a gene; V was cut back by 7 bases and J by 7 bases. Germline V gene data show CDR1 as MNHEY and CDR2 as SVGAGI. The CDR3 extends over 15 amino acids. The CDR3 region has the DNA TGTGCCAGCACTCCGGGGACTAGTCGAGGGAATGAGCAGTTCTTC. Protein: CASTPGTSRGNEQFF.